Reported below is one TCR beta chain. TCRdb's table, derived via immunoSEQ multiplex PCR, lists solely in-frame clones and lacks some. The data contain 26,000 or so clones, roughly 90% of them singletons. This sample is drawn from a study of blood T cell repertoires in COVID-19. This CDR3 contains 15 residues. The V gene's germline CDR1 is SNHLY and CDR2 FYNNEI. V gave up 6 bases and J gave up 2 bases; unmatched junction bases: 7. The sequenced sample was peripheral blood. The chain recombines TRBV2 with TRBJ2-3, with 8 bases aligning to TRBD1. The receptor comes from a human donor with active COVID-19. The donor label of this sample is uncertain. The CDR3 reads CASRPGQDHTDTQYF. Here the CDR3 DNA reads TGTGCCAGCAGACCGGGACAGGATCACACAGATACGCAGTATTTT.